One T cell receptor beta chain is described in this entry. The CDR3 end falls 3 residues outside the read, so it is completed with the germline J gene. This sample is drawn from a study of T cells in women clearing cervical HPV infection. This CDR3 spans 16 amino acids. The germline V gene has CDR1 KGHSH and CDR2 LQKENI. Profiled with immunoSEQ multiplex PCR; TCRdb holds only in-frame clones, not every one. In total, the table holds about 30,000 clones. The clonotype originates from a woman aged 18-70 years with a cervical HPV16 infection that either progressed to CIN3+ or cleared (not recorded which). The chain joins TRBV18 to TRBJ2-4; no definite D call. Sample: blood buffy coat. The CDR3: CASSNLKFGNSYGQYF. Incomplete CDR3 DNA: TGTGCCAGCTCAAACCTCAAGTTCGGTAACTCATATGGT.